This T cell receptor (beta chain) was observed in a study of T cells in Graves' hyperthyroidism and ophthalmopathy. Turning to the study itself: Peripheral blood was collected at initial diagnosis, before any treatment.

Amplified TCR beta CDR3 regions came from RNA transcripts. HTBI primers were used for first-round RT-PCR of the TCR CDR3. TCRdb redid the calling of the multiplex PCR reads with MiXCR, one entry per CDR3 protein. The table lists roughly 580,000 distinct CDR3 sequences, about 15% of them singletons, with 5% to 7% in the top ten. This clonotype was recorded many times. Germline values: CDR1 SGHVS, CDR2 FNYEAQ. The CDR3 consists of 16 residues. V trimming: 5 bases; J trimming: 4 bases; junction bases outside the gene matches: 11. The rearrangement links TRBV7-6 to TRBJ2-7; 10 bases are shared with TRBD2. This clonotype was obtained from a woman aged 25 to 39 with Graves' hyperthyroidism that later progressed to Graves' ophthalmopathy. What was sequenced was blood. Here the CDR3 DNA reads TGTGCCAGCAGCCAAGGTCTAGCGGGAGAATATTACGAGCAGTACTTC. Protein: CASSQGLAGEYYEQYF.